This T cell receptor (beta chain) comes out of a study of human T cells and chemical hapten exposure. Germline CDR1 MDHEN, CDR2 SYDVKM. V gave up 6 bases and J gave up 3 bases, with 18 bases separating them. The CDR3 runs 15 residues. Time point indicated: patch test 1, 2 weeks after DPC sensitization. The sample's treatment: therapeutic diphenylcyclopropenone sensitization with weekly scalp DPC. Prior to application of each patch test, blood was drawn. Total RNA extraction was carried out from unfractionated whole blood. It was the library that attached unique molecular identifiers to individual cDNA molecules. TCRdb processed the RACE reads anew with MiXCR; each CDR3 protein has one entry. Of about 380,000 distinct CDR3 sequences listed, roughly 4.8% are singletons.

Sequenced material: whole blood, taken in connection with sensitization to the hapten diphenylcyclopropenone (DPC). The TCR was taken from a woman in her 50s with alopecia areata. Some clones in this sample may be carry-over from other donors' samples. This rearrangement joins TRBV28 to TRBJ2-7; D perhaps matches TRBD1 (5 bases). The CDR3 here is CASSSRTRGSYEQYF. The CDR3 DNA follows: TGTGCCAGCAGCTCCCGGACAAGGGGAAGCTACGAGCAGTACTTC.